The following is a T cell receptor beta chain sequence with its context. Its matching antigen is unknown. The data originate from a study of cytotoxic CD8 clonotypes in ibrutinib-treated CLL. Across the study: The subjects consisted of 11 to 12 relapsed/refractory and some 15 treatment-naive individuals, with some 18 IGHV unmutated.

Study results and limitations: Patients showed higher baseline clonality than age-matched healthy donors, and it tracked circulating CD8+ T-cell counts. Clonality, elevated at ibrutinib response, dropped back toward baseline at progression.

Germline assignment: CDR1 SGHNT and CDR2 YENEEA. The CDR3 has 14 residues. V was trimmed by 3 bases and J by 7 bases, leaving 13 bases between them. With sequencing, the targeted depth ranged from 1 in 200,000 to 1 in 1 million T cells. The table came from immunoSEQ multiplex PCR; TCRdb's copy has only in-frame clones and leaves some out. The sample includes more than 8,500 clones, over 55% seen only once; the top ten take about 20%. The origin of this receptor is a human donor with chronic lymphocytic leukemia. Material: PBMCs, obtained before ibrutinib treatment. V and J are TRBV11-3 and TRBJ2-1, with D maybe TRBD2 (6 bases). Here the CDR3 DNA reads TGTGCCAGCAGCTTCGGGGGTTCCGGAAATGAGCAGTTCTTC. Translating it yields CASSFGGSGNEQFF.